Shown below are 25 T cell receptor beta chains from a single sample sequenced in a study of T cell responses to AZD1222 COVID-19 vaccine. Generated by immunoSEQ multiplex PCR, the TCRdb table keeps only in-frame clones and is missing some. The sample carries under 200,000 clones, 90% to 95% recorded once. The source material was peripheral blood, sampled 28 days after the second AZD1222 dose. The receptors shown here come from an adult who received the AZD1222 COVID-19 vaccine.

This clone was seen only a few times. This chain joins TRBV4-1 and TRBJ1-6; weak D call: TRBD1 (5 bases). The CDR3 covers 16 residues. Germline CDR1 reads MGHRA; CDR2 reads YSYEKL. Between the trimmed V and J ends, which lost 6 bases and 9 bases, there was a span of 21 bases. DNA of the CDR3: TGCGCCAGCAGACCCGCGGGGGTTAGCTTGGGTTCACCCCTCCACTTT. Translated: CASRPAGVSLGSPLHF.

This chain joins TRBV27 and TRBJ1-2; no clear D gene. Trimming took 5 bases from V and 3 from J, leaving 13 bases between them. CDR1 and CDR2 from the germline V gene are MNHEY and SMNVEV (reference sequence). CDR3 size: 14 residues. CDR3 sequence: CASSPREEHYGYTF. DNA of the CDR3: TGTGCCAGCAGTCCCCGAGAAGAGCACTATGGCTACACCTTC.

This clone is a singleton in its sample. This chain joins TRBV5-8 and TRBJ1-1, with a tentative D call TRBD1 (6 bases). Trimming stripped 2 bases from V and 1 base from J, with 15 bases between. Germline assignment: CDR1 SGHTS and CDR2 YDEGEE. The CDR3 extends over 16 amino acids. The CDR3: CASSFPVQGQNTEAFF. Written as DNA, the CDR3 is TGTGCCAGCAGCTTTCCCGTTCAGGGACAGAACACTGAAGCTTTCTTT.

The V call is TRBV29-1, the J call TRBJ2-3, with D perhaps matching TRBD1 (6 bases). CDR1 SQVTM and CDR2 ANQGSEA come from the germline V gene. The CDR3 has 13 residues. The CDR3 region is CRNQGQRGDTQYF. CDR3 bases: TGCAGGAACCAAGGACAGAGAGGAGATACGCAGTATTTT.

The chain links TRBV19 to TRBJ2-3; 10 bases line up with TRBD2. V was pared by 5 bases and J by 2 bases, with 4 bases of the junction left unmatched. Germline V gene lookup returns CDR1 LNHDA and CDR2 SQIVND (reference sequence). The CDR3 has 15 residues. This CDR3 reads CASSPGTSVTDTQYF. The CDR3 region has the DNA TGTGCCAGTAGTCCAGGGACTAGCGTCACAGATACGCAGTATTTT.

The V and J genes are TRBV3-1 (or the pseudogene TRBV3-2) and TRBJ2-6, with a weak D call TRBD1 (5 bases). The V end lost 3 bases, the J end lost 1 base, and 13 bases lay between the germline ends. Germline V lookup: CDR1 LGHDT, CDR2 YNNKEL (reference sequence). CDR3 length: 17 residues. The CDR3 loop reads CASSQSFRVSGANVLTF. DNA of the CDR3: TGTGCCAGCAGCCAGAGCTTCAGGGTTTCTGGGGCCAACGTCCTGACTTTC.

The rearrangement joins TRBV11-2 to TRBJ1-5, with D uncertain. Germline CDR1 reads SGHAT; CDR2 reads FQNNGV. V was shortened by 1 base and J by 3 bases, with 10 bases between the two germline ends. The CDR3 has 15 residues. CDR3 loop: CASSLGPRLNQPQHF. CDR3 in DNA: TGTGCCAGCAGCTTAGGTCCACGGCTCAATCAGCCCCAGCATTTT.

With respect to this clone: Other DNA variants within this sample encode the same CDR3. This chain connects TRBV7-2 to TRBJ2-4; the D gene is possibly TRBD1 (6 bases). Between the trimmed V and J ends, which lost 1 base and 5 bases, there was a span of 6 bases. The CDR3 is made up of 13 amino acids. Germline loops: CDR1 SGHTA, CDR2 FQGNSA. DNA for the CDR3: TGTGCCAGCAGCTTAGGGACAGAAAACATTCAGTACTTC. Protein: CASSLGTENIQYF.

The V call is TRBV6-5, the J call TRBJ1-5, with D unresolved. Trimming stripped 5 bases from V and 2 bases from J, with 10 bases between. The CDR3 extends over 14 amino acids. Germline-derived CDR1 and CDR2 are MNHEY and SVGAGI. Here the CDR3 reads CASSSRARNQPQHF. The DNA of the CDR3 is TGTGCCAGCAGTAGTAGGGCACGCAATCAGCCCCAGCATTTT.

This clone has just one count. V is TRBV12-3 or TRBV12-4 and J is TRBJ2-1; tentative D call: TRBD2 (5 bases). The CDR3 loop spans 13 amino acids. Trimming stripped 4 bases from V and 8 bases from J, with 12 bases between. The chain's CDR3 is CASSSRTWDEQFF. In nucleotides, the CDR3 is TGTGCCAGCAGTTCACGGACTTGGGATGAGCAGTTCTTC.

The rearrangement joins TRBV5-1 to TRBJ1-2, with a tentative D call TRBD1 (5 bases). The CDR3 is 15 residues long. The V and J ends lost 0 bases and 3 bases respectively, with 12 bases between them. Germline V gene lookup returns CDR1 SGHRS and CDR2 YFSETQ. Written as DNA, the CDR3 is TGCGCCAGCAGCTTGGTCTGGGGGGACCACTATGGCTACACCTTC. Translating it yields CASSLVWGDHYGYTF.

The genes are TRBV6-5 and TRBJ2-1; 14 bases match TRBD2. The CDR3 length is 15 residues. Trimming removed 7 bases from V and 7 bases from J; junction bases left unmatched: 6. Germline CDR1 and CDR2: MNHEY and SVGAGI. CDR3 nucleotide sequence: TGTGCCAGCACACCGGGACTAGCGGGAGTAAATGAGCAGTTCTTC. Translating gives CASTPGLAGVNEQFF.

The V gene is TRBV2, the J gene TRBJ1-5; D is uncertain. Trimming took off 3 bases at V and 6 bases at J, with 9 bases between the two ends. The CDR3 is 13 amino acids. In germline, CDR1 is SNHLY, CDR2 FYNNEI. CDR3 DNA: TGTGCCAGCAGTGATGGCCGTGGTCAGCCCCAGCATTTT. Its translation: CASSDGRGQPQHF.

The gene calls are TRBV3-1 (or the pseudogene TRBV3-2) and TRBJ2-3; tentative D call: TRBD1 (5 bases). V lost 9 bases, J lost 4 bases, and 17 bases lay in between. This CDR3 is 14 amino acids long. CDR1 LGHDT and CDR2 YNNKEL come from the germline V gene (reference sequence). CDR3 nucleotide sequence: TGTGCCAGTAGAGGTGGGGCGGCGGCAGATACGCAGTATTTT. It specifies CASRGGAAADTQYF.

CDR3 bases: TGCAGCGTTGGCGAGGGAACCTATGGCTACACCTTC. Amino acids: CSVGEGTYGYTF. V usage is TRBV29-1 and J usage is TRBJ1-2; D gene unclear. V was trimmed by 4 bases and J by 4 bases, leaving 10 bases between them. Germline V gene data show CDR1 as SQVTM and CDR2 as ANQGSEA. The CDR3 spans 12 residues.

The chain joins TRBV5-6 to TRBJ1-2, with D unresolved. The germline V gene has CDR1 SGHDT and CDR2 YYEEEE. Trimming took off 0 bases at V and 8 bases at J, with 14 bases between the two ends. The CDR3 extends over 14 amino acids. CDR3 sequence: CASSLGLEGTGYTF. In DNA form, the CDR3 reads TGTGCCAGCAGCTTGGGGCTCGAGGGAACGGGCTACACCTTC.

This chain uses TRBV6-4 with TRBJ1-2; no clear D gene. V was cut by 2 bases and J by 8 bases, with 12 bases left in between. Germline lookup yields CDR1 MRHNA and CDR2 SNTAGT. There are 13 residues in the CDR3. The CDR3 nucleotides are TGTGCCAGCAGTGACAAGGGAGTCGGAGGCTACACCTTC. Translating it yields CASSDKGVGGYTF.

This chain connects TRBV5-1 to TRBJ1-2; 7 nucleotides align to TRBD1. Germline assignment: CDR1 SGHRS and CDR2 YFSETQ. V lost 1 base, J lost 2 bases, and 2 bases stayed unmatched. The CDR3 is 14 amino acids. CDR3 sequence (DNA): TGCGCCAGCAGCTTGAAGACAGGGAACTATGGCTACACCTTC. Amino acids: CASSLKTGNYGYTF.

This chain links TRBV7-9 with TRBJ1-1; no reliable D call. The germline V gene has CDR1 SEHNR and CDR2 FQNEAQ (reference sequence). The CDR3 length is 15 residues. Trimming left V 3 bases short and J 3 bases short, with 14 bases between. CDR3 region: CASSLSQVGYTEAFF. Written as DNA, the CDR3 is TGTGCCAGCAGCTTGAGCCAAGTAGGTTACACTGAAGCTTTCTTT.

J is TRBJ1-1 and V is TRBV24-1, with 9 nucleotides matching TRBD1. The J segment lost 2 bases and the V segment lost 7 bases, leaving 1 base of the junction unmatched. The V gene's germline CDR1 is KGHDR and CDR2 SFDVKD. The CDR3 consists of 13 residues. CDR3 nucleotide sequence: TGTGCCACCAGGGACAGGGGAAACACTGAAGCTTTCTTT. This sequence encodes CATRDRGNTEAFF.

This clone appeared once. The gene calls are TRBV4-1 and TRBJ1-5, with 9 bases aligning to TRBD1. Germline CDR1 MGHRA, CDR2 YSYEKL. The CDR3 spans 16 residues. V gave up 0 bases and J gave up 13 bases; unmatched junction bases: 13. Written as DNA, the CDR3 is TGCGCCAGCAGCCAAGATATCGGGACAGGGTTTGGGGTACAGCATTTT. This sequence encodes CASSQDIGTGFGVQHF.

The chain links TRBV4-2 to TRBJ2-4; D gene unclear. V was cut by 4 bases and J by 8 bases, with 6 bases left in between. The CDR3 spans 11 residues. CDR1 LGHNA and CDR2 YNFKEQ come from the germline V gene. CDR3 nucleotide sequence: TGTGCCAGCAGCCTCAAGGACATTCAGTACTTC. Amino acid sequence: CASSLKDIQYF.

The rearrangement uses TRBV5-1 and TRBJ2-1; 7 bases align to TRBD2. Germline V lookup: CDR1 SGHRS, CDR2 YFSETQ. The CDR3 sequence is 14 residues long. V lost 8 bases and J lost 3; bases outside the gene matches: 8. The CDR3 is CASREDLSYNEQFF. CDR3 coding DNA: TGCGCCAGTCGGGAGGATTTGAGCTACAATGAGCAGTTCTTC. Variable domain in full (rest from reference TRBV5-1 and TRBJ2-1): KAGVTQTPRYLIKTRGQQVTLSCSPISGHRSVSWYQQTPGQGLQFLFEYFSETQRNKGNFPGRFSGRQFSNSRSEMNVSTLELGDSALYLCASREDLSYNEQFFGPGTRLTVL.

This chain uses TRBV6-2 or TRBV6-3 with TRBJ2-7; D is unresolved. V dropped 4 bases and J dropped 0 bases, with 10 bases sitting between them. CDR1 and CDR2 (germline): MNHEY, SVGEGT. The CDR3 runs to 14 residues. CDR3 region: CASSFERTSYEQYF. The CDR3 coding sequence is TGTGCCAGCAGTTTCGAAAGGACCTCCTACGAGCAGTACTTC.

The chain couples TRBV12-3 or TRBV12-4 to TRBJ2-5; D remains unclear. The DNA end is more similar to TRBJ2-7, so the J call may be wrong. The length of the CDR3 is 12 residues. The CDR3 loop is CASSPRAYEQYF. Here the CDR3 DNA reads TGTGCCAGCAGTCCCCGAGCCTACGAGCAGTACTTC.